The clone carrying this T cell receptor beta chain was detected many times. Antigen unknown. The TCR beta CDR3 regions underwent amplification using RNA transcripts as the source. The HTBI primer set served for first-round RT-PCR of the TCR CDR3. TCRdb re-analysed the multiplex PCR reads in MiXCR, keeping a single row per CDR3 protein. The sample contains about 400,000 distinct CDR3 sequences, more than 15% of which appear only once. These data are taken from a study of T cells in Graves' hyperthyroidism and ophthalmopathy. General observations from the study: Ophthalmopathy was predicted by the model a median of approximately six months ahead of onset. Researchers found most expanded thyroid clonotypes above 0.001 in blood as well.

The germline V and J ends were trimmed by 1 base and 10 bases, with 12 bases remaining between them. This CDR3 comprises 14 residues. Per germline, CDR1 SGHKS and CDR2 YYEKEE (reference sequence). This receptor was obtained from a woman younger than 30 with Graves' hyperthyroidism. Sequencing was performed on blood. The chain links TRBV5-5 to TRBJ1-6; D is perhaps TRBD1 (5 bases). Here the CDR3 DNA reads TGTGCCAGCAGCTTGAACTTCAGGGACTCACCCCTCCACTTT. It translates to CASSLNFRDSPLHF.